The TCR beta chain described here comes from a study of cytomegalovirus exposure and HLA in healthy donors. Across the study: HLA-typed donors contributed about 85 million unique TCRs, which were held in an early data release.

Study results and limitations: What a later analysis showed was that several of the most significant clusters appeared linked to common viral pathogens. A reported reduction in N-insertions relative to the approximately 640-donor mean was seen in an Asian-associated ancestry cluster in a later analysis. Because they were indistinguishable, some V segments, including TRBV6-2 and TRBV6-3, were excluded.

Germline V CDR1 and CDR2: MRHNA, SNTAGT. V shed 2 bases, J shed 6 bases, and the junction held 12 bases outside the gene matches. This CDR3 is built from 17 residues. With respect to this clone: Its specificity is unknown.

Primers included in the PCR were 60 Vbeta and 13 Jbeta primers. Sequenced by immunoSEQ multiplex PCR; TCRdb stores in-frame clones only, minus some. The data contain roughly 120,000 clones, less than 85% of them singletons. The sample taken for sequencing was PBMCs. The TCR was taken from a man aged 25 to 45 in good health and CMV-seropositive. The genes are TRBV6-4 and TRBJ2-2, with TRBD1 identical over 7 bases. The CDR3 protein is CASSDRPNHRGPGELFF. The CDR3 coding sequence is TGTGCCAGCAGTGACCGTCCCAACCACAGGGGCCCCGGGGAGCTGTTTTTT.